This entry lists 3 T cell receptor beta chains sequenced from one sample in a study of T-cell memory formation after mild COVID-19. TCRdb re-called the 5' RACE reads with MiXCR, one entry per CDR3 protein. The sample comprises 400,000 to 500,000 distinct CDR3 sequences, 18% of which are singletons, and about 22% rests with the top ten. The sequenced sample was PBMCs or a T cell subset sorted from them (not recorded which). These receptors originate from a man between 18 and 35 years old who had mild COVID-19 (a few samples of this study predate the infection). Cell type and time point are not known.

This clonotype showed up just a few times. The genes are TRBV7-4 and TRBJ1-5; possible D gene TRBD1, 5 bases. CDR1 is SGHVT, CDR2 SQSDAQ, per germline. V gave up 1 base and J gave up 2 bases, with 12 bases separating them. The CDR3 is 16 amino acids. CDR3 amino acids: CASSLGGGTGNQPQHF. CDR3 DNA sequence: TGTGCCAGCAGCTTAGGTGGCGGGACGGGCAATCAGCCCCAGCATTTT.

The CDR3 sequence: CASGPSGNSQHF. CDR3 sequence (DNA): TGTGCCAGCGGCCCTTCCGGGAATTCCCAGCATTTT. The rearrangement uses TRBV6-2 or TRBV6-3 and TRBJ1-5; D is unresolved. The CDR3 length is 12 residues. V lost 8 bases and J 11 bases, leaving 16 bases between the germline ends. From germline, CDR1 is MNHEY and CDR2 SVGEGT.

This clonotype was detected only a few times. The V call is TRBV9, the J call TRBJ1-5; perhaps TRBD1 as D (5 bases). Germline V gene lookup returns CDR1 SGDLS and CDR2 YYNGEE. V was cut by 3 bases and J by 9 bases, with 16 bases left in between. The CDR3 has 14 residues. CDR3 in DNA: TGTGCCAGCAGCGGAGCCAGGGACGCGGGGCCCCAGCATTTT. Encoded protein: CASSGARDAGPQHF.